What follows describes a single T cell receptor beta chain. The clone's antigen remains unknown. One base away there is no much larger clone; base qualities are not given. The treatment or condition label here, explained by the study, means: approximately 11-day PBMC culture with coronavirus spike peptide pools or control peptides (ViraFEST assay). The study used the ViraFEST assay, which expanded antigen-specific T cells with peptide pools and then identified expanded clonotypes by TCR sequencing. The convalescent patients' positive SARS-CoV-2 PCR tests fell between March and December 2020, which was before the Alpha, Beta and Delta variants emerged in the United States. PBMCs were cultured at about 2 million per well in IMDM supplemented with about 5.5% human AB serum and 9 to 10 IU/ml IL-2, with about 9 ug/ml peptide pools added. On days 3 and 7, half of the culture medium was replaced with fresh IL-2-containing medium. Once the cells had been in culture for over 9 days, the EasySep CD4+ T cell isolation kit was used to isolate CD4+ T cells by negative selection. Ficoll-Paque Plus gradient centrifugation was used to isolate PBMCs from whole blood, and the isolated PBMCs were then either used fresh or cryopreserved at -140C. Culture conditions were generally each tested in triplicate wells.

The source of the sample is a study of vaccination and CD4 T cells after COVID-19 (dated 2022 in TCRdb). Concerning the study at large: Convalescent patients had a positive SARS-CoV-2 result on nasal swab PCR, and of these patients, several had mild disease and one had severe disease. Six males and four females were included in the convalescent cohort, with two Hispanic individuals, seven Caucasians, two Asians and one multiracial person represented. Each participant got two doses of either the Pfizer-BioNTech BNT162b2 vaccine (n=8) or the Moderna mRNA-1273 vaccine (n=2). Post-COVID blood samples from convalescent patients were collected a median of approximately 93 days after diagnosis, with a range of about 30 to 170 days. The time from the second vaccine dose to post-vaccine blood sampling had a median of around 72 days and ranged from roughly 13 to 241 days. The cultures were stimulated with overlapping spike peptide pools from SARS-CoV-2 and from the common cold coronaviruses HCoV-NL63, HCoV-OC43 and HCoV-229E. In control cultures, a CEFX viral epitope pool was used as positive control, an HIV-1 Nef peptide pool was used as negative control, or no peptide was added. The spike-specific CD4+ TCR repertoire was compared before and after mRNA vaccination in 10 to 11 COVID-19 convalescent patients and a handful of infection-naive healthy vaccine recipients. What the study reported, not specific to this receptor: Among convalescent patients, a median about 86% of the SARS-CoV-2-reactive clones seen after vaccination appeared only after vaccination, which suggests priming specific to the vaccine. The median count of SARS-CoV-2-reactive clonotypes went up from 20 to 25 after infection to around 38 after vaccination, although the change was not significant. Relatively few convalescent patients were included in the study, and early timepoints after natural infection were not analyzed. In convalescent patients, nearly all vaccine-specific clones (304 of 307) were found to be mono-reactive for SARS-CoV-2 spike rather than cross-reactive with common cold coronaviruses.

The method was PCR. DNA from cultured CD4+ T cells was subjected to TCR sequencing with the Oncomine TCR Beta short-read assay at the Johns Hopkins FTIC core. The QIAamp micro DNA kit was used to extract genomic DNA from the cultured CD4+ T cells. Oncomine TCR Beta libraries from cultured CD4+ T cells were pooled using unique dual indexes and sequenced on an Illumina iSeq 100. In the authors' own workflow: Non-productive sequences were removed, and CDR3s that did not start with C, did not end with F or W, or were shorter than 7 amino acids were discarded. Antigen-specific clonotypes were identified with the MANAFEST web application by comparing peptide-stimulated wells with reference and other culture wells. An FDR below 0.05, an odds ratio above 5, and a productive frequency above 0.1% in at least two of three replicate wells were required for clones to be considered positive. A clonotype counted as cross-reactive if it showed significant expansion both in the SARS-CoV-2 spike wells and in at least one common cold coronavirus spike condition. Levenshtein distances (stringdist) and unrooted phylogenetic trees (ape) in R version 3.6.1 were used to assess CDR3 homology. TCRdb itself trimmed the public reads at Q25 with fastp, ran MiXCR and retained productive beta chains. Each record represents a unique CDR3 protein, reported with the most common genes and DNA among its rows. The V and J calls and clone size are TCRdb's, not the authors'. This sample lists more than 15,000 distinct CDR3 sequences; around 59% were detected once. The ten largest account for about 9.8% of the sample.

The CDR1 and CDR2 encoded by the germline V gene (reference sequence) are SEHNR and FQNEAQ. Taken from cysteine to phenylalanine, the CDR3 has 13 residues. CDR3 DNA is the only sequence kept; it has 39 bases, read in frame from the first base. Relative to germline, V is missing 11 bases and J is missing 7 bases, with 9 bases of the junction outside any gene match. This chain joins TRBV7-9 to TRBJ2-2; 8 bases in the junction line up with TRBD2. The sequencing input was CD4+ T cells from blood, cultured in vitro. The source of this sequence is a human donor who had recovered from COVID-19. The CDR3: CALRGGRSGELFF. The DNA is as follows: TGTGCCCTCCGGGGGGGGCGTAGCGGGGAGCTGTTTTTT.